The 19 T cell receptor beta chains in this list originate from one sample, sequenced in a study of T cell responses to AZD1222 COVID-19 vaccine. Here immunoSEQ multiplex PCR was the method, and the copy in TCRdb shows in-frame clones only, minus some. Of about 150,000 clones listed, approximately 90% are singletons. Sequences were derived from peripheral blood, sampled 28 days after the second AZD1222 dose. These receptors all stem from an adult who received the AZD1222 COVID-19 vaccine.

The V and J genes are TRBV23-1 and TRBJ1-4; 8 bases line up with TRBD1. TRBV23-1 is marked as an open reading frame, function uncertain. The V and J ends lost 6 bases and 6 bases, in that order; junction bases with no gene match: 9. This CDR3 has 15 amino acids. CDR3 protein: CASSPPRGRYEKLFF. The CDR3 region has the DNA TGCGCCAGCAGCCCTCCCAGGGGGCGTTATGAAAAACTGTTTTTT.

The chain recombines TRBV10-2 with TRBJ1-1, with D perhaps matching TRBD1 (5 bases). The V end lost 10 bases, the J end lost 4 bases, and 16 bases lay between the germline ends. The germline gives CDR1 WSHSY, CDR2 SAAADI. This CDR3 contains 13 residues. CDR3 residues: CATARQGGTEAFF. Written as DNA, the CDR3 is TGCGCCACCGCCCGGCAGGGTGGCACTGAAGCTTTCTTT.

The chain has TRBV23-1 and TRBJ1-1; D unresolved. Being an ORF, TRBV23-1 has a function that is uncertain. V lost 3 bases to trimming and J lost 3 bases, with 5 bases between them. The CDR3 has 12 amino acids. CDR3 in amino acids: CASSQVDTEAFF. The CDR3 coding sequence is TGCGCCAGCAGTCAGGTGGACACTGAAGCTTTCTTT.

The rearrangement links TRBV19 to TRBJ1-1; 10 bases match TRBD1. This CDR3 has 15 amino acids. CDR1 LNHDA and CDR2 SQIVND come from the germline V gene (reference sequence). V lost 5 bases and J lost 5; bases outside the gene matches: 8. The CDR3 sequence is CASSAMTGGLTEAFF. DNA for the CDR3: TGTGCCAGTAGTGCCATGACAGGGGGCTTGACTGAAGCTTTCTTT.

The chain has TRBV7-9 and TRBJ1-1; D perhaps matches TRBD1 (5 bases). The CDR3 covers 14 residues. V lost 4 bases, J lost 1 base, and 10 bases lay in between. CDR1 SEHNR and CDR2 FQNEAQ come from the germline V gene (reference sequence). The CDR3 protein is CASSWGSPNTEAFF. CDR3 in DNA: TGTGCCAGCAGCTGGGGGAGCCCGAACACTGAAGCTTTCTTT.

J is TRBJ1-3 and V is TRBV30; D gene unclear. V dropped 3 bases and J dropped 9 bases, with 12 bases sitting between them. The CDR3 is made up of 12 amino acids. CDR1 and CDR2 from the germline V gene are GTSNPN and SVGIG (reference sequence). In DNA form, the CDR3 reads TGTGCCTGGAGCGCCCTAAGATCCACCATATATTTT. Protein: CAWSALRSTIYF.

The rearrangement links TRBV5-4 to TRBJ2-5; D is possibly TRBD2 (7 bases). The CDR3 has 14 residues. Trimming left V 4 bases short and J 4 bases short, with 14 bases between. Germline CDR1 and CDR2: SGHNT and YYREEE (reference sequence). This CDR3 is CASSAPGGRETQYF. The CDR3 bases are TGTGCCAGCAGCGCTCCGGGGGGCAGAGAGACCCAGTACTTC.

Concerning this clone itself: Distinct nucleotide sequences in the sample also encode this CDR3. This chain joins TRBV9 and TRBJ1-1; D is unclear. There are 13 residues in the CDR3. Germline V gene sequence: CDR1 SGDLS, CDR2 YYNGEE. Trimming shortened V by 0 bases and J by 1 base, and 4 bases separated the two germline ends. CDR3 nucleotides: TGTGCCAGCAGCGTAGGACCGAACACTGAAGCTTTCTTT. Residues: CASSVGPNTEAFF.

The chain recombines TRBV9 with TRBJ2-2; tentatively, D is TRBD2 (6 bases). In germline, CDR1 is SGDLS, CDR2 YYNGEE. The CDR3 loop spans 16 amino acids. Trimming cost V 3 bases and J 1 base, with 13 bases left between them. The DNA of the CDR3 is TGTGCCAGCAGCGCCGAGGCTAGCGTGAACACCGGGGAGCTGTTTTTT. It codes for CASSAEASVNTGELFF. The full variable domain, completed using reference TRBV9 and TRBJ2-2, is DSGVTQTPKHLITATGQRVTLRCSPRSGDLSVYWYQQSLDQGLQFLIQYYNGEERAKGNILERFSAQQFPDLHSELNLSSLELGDSALYFCASSAEASVNTGELFFGEGSRLTVL.

The rearrangement joins TRBV29-1 to TRBJ1-2; tentatively, D is TRBD1 (5 bases). This CDR3 has 15 amino acids. Between the trimmed V and J ends, which lost 0 bases and 1 base, there was a span of 12 bases. The germline V gene has CDR1 SQVTM and CDR2 ANQGSEA. The CDR3 reads CSVEDRDQGNYGYTF. CDR3 DNA: TGCAGCGTTGAAGATCGGGACCAGGGTAACTATGGCTACACCTTC.

About this clone itself: Other nucleotide sequences from this sample produce the same CDR3. The CDR3: CASRWGSTEAFF. In DNA form, the CDR3 reads TGTGCCAGTAGATGGGGAAGCACTGAAGCTTTCTTT. J is TRBJ1-1 and V is TRBV19, with D unclear. This CDR3 has 12 amino acids. CDR1 and CDR2 (germline): LNHDA, SQIVND (reference sequence). The V gene lost 6 bases and the J gene lost 4 bases, with 9 bases spanning the gap.

The chain recombines TRBV6-5 with TRBJ1-1; D remains ambiguous. The CDR3 covers 13 residues. Germline assignment: CDR1 MNHEY and CDR2 SVGAGI. Trimming cost V 0 bases and J 1 base, with 3 bases left between them. The CDR3 here is CASSYSKNTEAFF. CDR3 in DNA: TGTGCCAGCAGTTACTCGAAGAACACTGAAGCTTTCTTT.

This chain joins TRBV5-1 and TRBJ1-1; no clear D gene. Germline-derived CDR1 and CDR2 are SGHRS and YFSETQ. The V and J ends lost 1 base and 7 bases respectively, with 5 bases between them. The CDR3 is 11 residues long. CDR3 region: CASSLNNEAFF. CDR3 coding DNA: TGCGCCAGCAGCTTGAATAATGAAGCTTTCTTT.

J is TRBJ2-5 and V is TRBV7-3; TRBD2 agrees at 13 bases. V was pared by 5 bases and J by 5 bases, with 5 bases of the junction left unmatched. There are 15 residues in the CDR3. Germline assignment: CDR1 SGHTA and CDR2 FQGTGA. In nucleotides, the CDR3 is TGTGCCAGCAGCCCCGGACTAGCGGGGGTGGAGACCCAGTACTTC. Translating gives CASSPGLAGVETQYF. Full variable domain (missing parts from reference TRBV7-3 and TRBJ2-5): GAGVSQTPSNKVTEKGKYVELRCDPISGHTALYWYRQSLGQGPEFLIYFQGTGAADDSGLPNDRFFAVRPEGSVSTLKIQRTERGDSAVYLCASSPGLAGVETQYFGPGTRLLVL.

The chain carries TRBV7-9 and TRBJ2-1; no clear D gene. Germline V CDR1 and CDR2: SEHNR, FQNEAQ (reference sequence). V was pared by 0 bases and J by 8 bases, with 11 bases between. The length of the CDR3 is 14 residues. As DNA, the CDR3 is TGTGCCAGCAGCTTAGCTGCCAGTCCCCATGAGCAGTTCTTC. Translation: CASSLAASPHEQFF.

The chain carries TRBV19 and TRBJ1-4, with 8 nucleotides matching TRBD1. CDR3 length: 14 residues. Per germline, CDR1 LNHDA and CDR2 SQIVND (reference sequence). The J segment lost 5 bases and the V segment lost 4 bases, leaving 3 bases of the junction unmatched. As DNA, the CDR3 is TGTGCCAGTAGTACCAGGGGGCGAAATGAAAAACTGTTTTTT. Translated: CASSTRGRNEKLFF.

V and J are TRBV2 and TRBJ1-2; perhaps TRBD1 as D (6 bases). The V gene lost 7 bases and the J gene lost 9 bases, with 18 bases spanning the gap. The CDR3 is 13 amino acids. The germline gives CDR1 SNHLY, CDR2 FYNNEI. CDR3 DNA: TGTGCCAGCACCGACAGGCCTGAGGTTTGCTACACCTTC. It specifies CASTDRPEVCYTF.

This CDR3 reads CASSFGTAVETQYF. The CDR3 nucleotides are TGCGCCAGCAGCTTCGGGACAGCCGTAGAGACCCAGTACTTC. This sequence joins TRBV5-1 and TRBJ2-5, with 7 bases matching TRBD1. In germline, CDR1 is SGHRS, CDR2 YFSETQ. The CDR3 loop spans 14 amino acids. V shed 2 bases and J 4 bases; nucleotides not matched to a gene: 5.

V gene TRBV5-4 combines with J gene TRBJ1-3, with D unresolved. The germline CDR1 and CDR2 sequences are SGHNT and YYREEE (reference sequence). This CDR3 contains 14 residues. With 0 bases removed from V and 0 bases from J, the gap between germline ends came to 4 bases. CDR3 DNA: TGTGCCAGCAGCTTGGATTACTCTGGAAACACCATATATTTT. Translated, it gives CASSLDYSGNTIYF. Complete variable domain (other parts from reference TRBV5-4 and TRBJ1-3): ETGVTQSPTHLIKTRGQQVTLRCSSQSGHNTVSWYQQALGQGPQFIFQYYREEENGRGNFPPRFSGLQFPNYSSELNVNALELDDSALYLCASSLDYSGNTIYFGEGSWLTVV.